A single sample is the source of the 17 T cell receptor beta chains below, sequenced in a study of early T cells in non-severe SARS-CoV-2 infection. TCRdb ran MiXCR on the 5' RACE reads and lists one entry per CDR3 protein. The table has under 65,000 distinct CDR3 sequences, around 12% seen once. Sequencing used whole blood. The receptors shown here come from an adult who was a healthcare worker with PCR-confirmed SARS-CoV-2 infection or an uninfected control (not recorded which).

This clonotype was found a few times. V is TRBV11-2 and J is TRBJ2-1; D is perhaps TRBD1 (6 bases). This CDR3 spans 14 amino acids. In germline, CDR1 is SGHAT, CDR2 FQNNGV. V gave up 5 bases and J gave up 4 bases, with 12 bases separating them. CDR3 sequence (DNA): TGTGCCAGCAGCCTAGGACAGAGTTACAATGAGCAGTTCTTC. Protein: CASSLGQSYNEQFF.

V gene TRBV29-1 combines with J gene TRBJ1-1; D is possibly TRBD1 (5 bases). This CDR3 has 13 residues. Germline V lookup: CDR1 SQVTM, CDR2 ANQGSEA. Trimming left V 5 bases short and J 0 bases short, with 10 bases between. Here the CDR3 reads CSVWDPMNTEAFF. The CDR3 DNA reads as TGCAGCGTTTGGGACCCCATGAACACTGAAGCTTTCTTT.

The table lists this clonotype with a few counts. CDR3 DNA sequence: TGTGCCAGCAGTTTAGGGACAGCGAACACTGAAGCTTTCTTT. Amino acids: CASSLGTANTEAFF. The chain uses TRBV12-3 or TRBV12-4 and TRBJ1-1; D may be TRBD1 (6 bases). V lost 1 base to trimming and J lost 1 base, with 7 bases between them. The CDR3 sequence is 14 residues long.

The V gene is TRBV29-1, the J gene TRBJ2-3; 8 nucleotides agree with TRBD2. CDR1 SQVTM and CDR2 ANQGSEA come from the germline V gene. The CDR3 consists of 12 residues. CDR3 in amino acids: CRRGDLTDTQYF. The CDR3, as DNA: TGCAGGCGGGGGGACCTCACAGATACGCAGTATTTT.

This clonotype was observed a few times. The chain employs TRBV27 and TRBJ1-2; D may be TRBD1 (5 bases). The CDR3 covers 15 residues. V was pared by 8 bases and J by 9 bases, with 25 bases between. CDR1 and CDR2 (germline): MNHEY, SMNVEV (reference sequence). The CDR3 nucleotides are TGTGCCAGCGCCCCTGGGGCACAACTGACCGTAAGCTACACCTTC. It codes for CASAPGAQLTVSYTF.

This clonotype has only a few counts. The V and J genes are TRBV7-9 and TRBJ2-1; D gene unclear. CDR3 length equals 13 residues. V lost 0 bases to trimming and J lost 10 bases, with 10 bases between them. In germline, CDR1 is SEHNR, CDR2 FQNEAQ (reference sequence). Here the CDR3 DNA reads TGTGCCAGCAGCTTAGCGCTAATTGACGAGCAGTTCTTC. Protein sequence: CASSLALIDEQFF.

The chain employs TRBV20-1 and TRBJ2-7; the D gene is possibly TRBD2 (6 bases). The germline CDR1 and CDR2 sequences are DFQATT and SNEGSKA (reference sequence). The V end lost 4 bases, the J end lost 5 bases, and 12 bases lay between the germline ends. The CDR3 has 12 residues. The CDR3 DNA follows: TGCAGTGCTACCGCCTCGGGGGACGAGCAGTACTTC. It codes for CSATASGDEQYF.

This clonotype was picked up a small number of times. The CDR3 region is CSASAAGNIQYF. DNA of the CDR3: TGCAGTGCTAGTGCGGCCGGGAACATTCAGTACTTC. The rearrangement links TRBV20-1 to TRBJ2-4; D is unclear. The CDR3 covers 12 residues. Germline-derived CDR1 and CDR2 are DFQATT and SNEGSKA (reference sequence). Trimming removed 3 bases from V and 7 bases from J, with 10 bases in between.

The rearrangement links TRBV7-9 to TRBJ2-1; perhaps TRBD1 as D (6 bases). V lost 5 bases, J lost 7 bases, and 9 bases lay in between. CDR3 length: 12 amino acids. Germline V gives CDR1 SEHNR, CDR2 FQNEAQ (reference sequence). CDR3 nucleotides: TGTGCCAGCAGCCAGGACAGTAATGAGCAGTTCTTC. Residues: CASSQDSNEQFF.

The rearrangement links TRBV29-1 to TRBJ2-7, with D perhaps matching TRBD1 (5 bases). The germline V gene has CDR1 SQVTM and CDR2 ANQGSEA. The CDR3 has 10 residues. V dropped 6 bases and J dropped 11 bases, with 14 bases sitting between them. DNA for the CDR3: TGCAGCGTGAGAGACAGTTTCAAGTACTTC. This sequence encodes CSVRDSFKYF.

The chain employs TRBV2 and TRBJ1-1; 8 bases fit TRBD1. CDR3 size: 14 residues. The V gene end was trimmed by 7 bases and the J gene end by 3 bases; junction bases not matched to a gene: 7. Germline V CDR1 and CDR2: SNHLY, FYNNEI. Here the CDR3 reads CASTRQGRDTEAFF. Here the CDR3 DNA reads TGTGCCAGCACCCGACAGGGGAGGGACACTGAAGCTTTCTTT.

V gene TRBV5-4 combines with J gene TRBJ1-1, with a possible D match to TRBD1 (6 bases). Germline loops: CDR1 SGHNT, CDR2 YYREEE (reference sequence). V was shortened by 1 base and J by 5 bases, with 9 bases between the two germline ends. CDR3 length equals 13 residues. This CDR3 reads CASSLKGGTEAFF. The CDR3 coding sequence is TGTGCCAGCAGCTTGAAAGGGGGTACTGAAGCTTTCTTT.

This clonotype was seen at least ten times. The genes are TRBV7-9 and TRBJ1-1; unclear D gene. The CDR3 length is 10 residues. Germline V gives CDR1 SEHNR, CDR2 FQNEAQ (reference sequence). The V end was cut by 6 bases, the J end by 11 bases, with 10 bases between. The CDR3 bases are TGTGCCAGCAGTGAGGTTGTCGCTTTCTTT. Encoded protein: CASSEVVAFF.

There are many counts of this clonotype. The genes are TRBV7-9 and TRBJ2-2; D not certain. Per germline, CDR1 SEHNR and CDR2 FQNEAQ (reference sequence). The CDR3 totals 12 residues. Trimming took off 3 bases at V and 4 bases at J, with 3 bases between the two ends. CDR3 in amino acids: CASSLGTGELFF. As DNA, the CDR3 is TGTGCCAGCAGCTTGGGCACCGGGGAGCTGTTTTTT.

This clonotype has a count of ten or more. The V and J genes are TRBV27 and TRBJ2-5; 8 bases line up with TRBD2. The CDR3 contains 13 residues. CDR1 is MNHEY and CDR2 is SMNVEV in the germline V gene (reference sequence). V shed 9 bases and J 8 bases; nucleotides not matched to a gene: 11. The CDR3 sequence is CASTTDSGRTQYF. In DNA, the CDR3 is TGTGCCAGTACTACGGACAGCGGGAGAACCCAGTACTTC.

The sample holds many counts of this clonotype. The CDR3 DNA reads as TGTGCCAGCAGTTTATTCACCGATACGCAGTATTTT. It is translated as CASSLFTDTQYF. The chain is built from TRBV12-3 or TRBV12-4 and TRBJ2-3; D not certain. V gave up 2 bases and J gave up 6 bases, with 6 bases separating them. The CDR3 is 12 amino acids.

The chain employs TRBV7-2 and TRBJ1-1; D uncertain. The CDR3 loop spans 13 amino acids. Trimming took off 5 bases at V and 1 base at J, with 8 bases between the two ends. The germline V gene encodes CDR1 SGHTA and CDR2 FQGNSA. DNA of the CDR3: TGTGCCAGCAGCCCCCGTCAGAACACTGAAGCTTTCTTT. As protein: CASSPRQNTEAFF.